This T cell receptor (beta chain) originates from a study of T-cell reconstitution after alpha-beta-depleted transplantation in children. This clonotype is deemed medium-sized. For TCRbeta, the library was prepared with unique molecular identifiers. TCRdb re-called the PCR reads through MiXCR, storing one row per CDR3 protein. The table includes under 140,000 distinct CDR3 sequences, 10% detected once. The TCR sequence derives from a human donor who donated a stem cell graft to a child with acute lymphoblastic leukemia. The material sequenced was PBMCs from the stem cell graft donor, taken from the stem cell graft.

The CDR3 loop reads CSVSTGEGTEAFF. CDR3 coding DNA: TGCAGCGTTTCAACAGGGGAGGGGACTGAAGCTTTCTTT. The rearrangement links TRBV29-1 to TRBJ1-1, with 7 bases fitting TRBD1. Looked up from germline, CDR1 is SQVTM and CDR2 is ANQGSEA. The CDR3 runs 13 residues. J lost 5 bases, V lost 5 bases, and 8 bases had no gene match.